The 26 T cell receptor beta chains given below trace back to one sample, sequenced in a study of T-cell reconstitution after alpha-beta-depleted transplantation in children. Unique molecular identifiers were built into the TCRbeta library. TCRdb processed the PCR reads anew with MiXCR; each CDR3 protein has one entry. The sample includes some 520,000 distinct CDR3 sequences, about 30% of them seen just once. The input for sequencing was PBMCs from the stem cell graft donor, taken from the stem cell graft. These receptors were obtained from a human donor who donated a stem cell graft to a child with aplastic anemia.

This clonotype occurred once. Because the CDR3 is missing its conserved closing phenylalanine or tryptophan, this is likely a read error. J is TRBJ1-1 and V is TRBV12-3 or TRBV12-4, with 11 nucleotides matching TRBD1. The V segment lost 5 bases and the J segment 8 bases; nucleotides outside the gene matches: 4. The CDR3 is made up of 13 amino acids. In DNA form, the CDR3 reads TGTGCCAGCAGTGCCGGACAGGGGGCCGAAGCTTTCTTG. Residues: CASSAGQGAEAFL.

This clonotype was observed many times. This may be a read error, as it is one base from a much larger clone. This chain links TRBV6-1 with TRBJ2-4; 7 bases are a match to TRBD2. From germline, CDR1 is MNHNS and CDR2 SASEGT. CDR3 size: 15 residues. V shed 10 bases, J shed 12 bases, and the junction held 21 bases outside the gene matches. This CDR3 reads CATSDGREEGGSQYF. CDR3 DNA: TGTGCCACCTCCGATGGGAGGGAGGAGGGCGGCAGTCAGTACTTC.

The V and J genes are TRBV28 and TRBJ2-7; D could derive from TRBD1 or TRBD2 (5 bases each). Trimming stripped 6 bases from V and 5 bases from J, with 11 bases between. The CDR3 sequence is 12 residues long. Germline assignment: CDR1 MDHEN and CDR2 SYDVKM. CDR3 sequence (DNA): TGTGCCAGCAGCCCTCTGGGGGACGAGCAGTACTTC. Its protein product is CASSPLGDEQYF.

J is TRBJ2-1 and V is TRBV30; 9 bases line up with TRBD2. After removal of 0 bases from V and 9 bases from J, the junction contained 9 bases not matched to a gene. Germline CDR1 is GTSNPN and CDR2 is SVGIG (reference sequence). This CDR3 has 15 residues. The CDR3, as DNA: TGTGCCTGGAGTGTAGGGCTAGCGGGATTTGGTGAGCAGTTCTTC. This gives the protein CAWSVGLAGFGEQFF.

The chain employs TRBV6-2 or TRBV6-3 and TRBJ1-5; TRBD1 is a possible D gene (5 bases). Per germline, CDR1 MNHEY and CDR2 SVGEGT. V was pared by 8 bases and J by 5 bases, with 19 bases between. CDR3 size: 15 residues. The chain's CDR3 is CASHQGARWDQPQHF. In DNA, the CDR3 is TGTGCCAGCCATCAAGGGGCCCGCTGGGATCAGCCCCAGCATTTT.

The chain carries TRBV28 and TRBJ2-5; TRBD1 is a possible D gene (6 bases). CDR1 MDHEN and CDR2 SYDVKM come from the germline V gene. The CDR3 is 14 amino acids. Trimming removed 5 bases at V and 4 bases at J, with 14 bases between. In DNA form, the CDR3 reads TGTGCCAGCAGTCTCCGGACAGTAAGAGAGACCCAGTACTTC. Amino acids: CASSLRTVRETQYF. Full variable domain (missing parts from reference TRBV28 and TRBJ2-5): DVKVTQSSRYLVKRTGEKVFLECVQDMDHENMFWYRQDPGLGLRLIYFSYDVKMKEKGDIPEGYSVSREKKERFSLILESASTNQTSMYLCASSLRTVRETQYFGPGTRLLVL.

The CDR3: CASSYSSPNEQFF. DNA of the CDR3: TGTGCCAGCAGTTACTCATCCCCGAATGAGCAGTTCTTC. V and J are TRBV6-6 and TRBJ2-1, with no clear D. Trimming took 0 bases from V and 7 from J, leaving 7 bases between them. The germline gives CDR1 MNHNY, CDR2 SVGAGI (reference sequence). CDR3 length: 13 residues.

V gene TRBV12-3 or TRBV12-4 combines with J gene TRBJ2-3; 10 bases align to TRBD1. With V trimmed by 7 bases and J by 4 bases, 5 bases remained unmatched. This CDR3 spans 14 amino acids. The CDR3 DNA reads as TGTGCCAGCACCCGGACAGGGGGTGCAGATACGCAGTATTTT. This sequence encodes CASTRTGGADTQYF.

The CDR3 DNA follows: TGTGCCAGCAGCCGGGGCAGGGGGCGCTTCTATGAGCAGTTCTTC. Translating gives CASSRGRGRFYEQFF. This chain joins TRBV5-6 and TRBJ2-1, with 8 bases that match TRBD1. V dropped 4 bases and J dropped 8; count of bases not matched to a gene: 11. Germline CDR1 and CDR2: SGHDT and YYEEEE. This CDR3 region has 15 residues. The full variable domain, rest sourced from reference TRBV5-6 and TRBJ2-1, is DAGVTQSPTHLIKTRGQQVTLRCSPKSGHDTVSWYQQALGQGPQFIFQYYEEEERQRGNFPDRFSGHQFPNYSSELNVNALLLGDSALYLCASSRGRGRFYEQFFGPGTRLTVL.

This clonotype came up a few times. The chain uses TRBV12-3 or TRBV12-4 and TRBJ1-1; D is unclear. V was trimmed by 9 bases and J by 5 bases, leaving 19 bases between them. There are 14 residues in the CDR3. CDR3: CASSLQAMGTEAFF. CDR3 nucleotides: TGTGCCAGTTCCTTGCAGGCGATGGGGACTGAAGCTTTCTTT.

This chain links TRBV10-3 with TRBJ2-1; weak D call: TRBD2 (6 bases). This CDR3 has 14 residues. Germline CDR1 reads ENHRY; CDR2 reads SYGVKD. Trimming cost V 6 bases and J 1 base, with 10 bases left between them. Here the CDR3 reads CAIRTGVSYNEQFF. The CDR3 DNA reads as TGTGCCATCAGGACGGGGGTGTCCTACAATGAGCAGTTCTTC.

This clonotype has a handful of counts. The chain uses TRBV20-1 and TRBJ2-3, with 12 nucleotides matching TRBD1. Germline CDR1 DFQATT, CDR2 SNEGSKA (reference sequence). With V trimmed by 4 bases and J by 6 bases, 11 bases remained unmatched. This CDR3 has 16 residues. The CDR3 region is CSATRFGTGGEDTQYF. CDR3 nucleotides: TGCAGTGCTACCCGATTTGGGACAGGGGGCGAGGATACGCAGTATTTT.

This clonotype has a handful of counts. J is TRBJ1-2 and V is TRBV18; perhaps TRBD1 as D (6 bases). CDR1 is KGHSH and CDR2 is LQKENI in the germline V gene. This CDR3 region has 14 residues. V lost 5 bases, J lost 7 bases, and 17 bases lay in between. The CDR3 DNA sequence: TGTGCCAGCTCAGAAGGCCGGGACACCACTGGCTACACCTTC. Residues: CASSEGRDTTGYTF.

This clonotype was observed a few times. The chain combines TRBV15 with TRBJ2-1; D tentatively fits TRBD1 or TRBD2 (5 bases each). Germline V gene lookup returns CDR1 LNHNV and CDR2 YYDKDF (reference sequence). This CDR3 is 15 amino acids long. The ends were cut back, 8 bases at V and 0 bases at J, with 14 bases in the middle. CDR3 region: CATREGRSSYNEQFF. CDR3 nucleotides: TGTGCCACCCGAGAGGGACGGAGCTCCTACAATGAGCAGTTCTTC. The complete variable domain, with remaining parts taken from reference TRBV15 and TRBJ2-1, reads DAMVIQNPRYQVTQFGKPVTLSCSQTLNHNVMYWYQQKSSQAPKLLFHYYDKDFNNEADTPDNFQSRRPNTSFCFLDIRSPGLGDTAMYLCATREGRSSYNEQFFGPGTRLTVL.

CDR3 nucleotides: TGTGCCAGCAGCCCATTAGGGACTAGCTCAACTGAGCAGTTCTTC. It is translated as CASSPLGTSSTEQFF. The rearrangement joins TRBV7-2 to TRBJ2-1, with 9 bases aligning to TRBD2. The CDR3 loop spans 15 amino acids. With V trimmed by 5 bases and J by 9 bases, 11 bases remained unmatched. Germline-derived CDR1 and CDR2 are SGHTA and FQGNSA.

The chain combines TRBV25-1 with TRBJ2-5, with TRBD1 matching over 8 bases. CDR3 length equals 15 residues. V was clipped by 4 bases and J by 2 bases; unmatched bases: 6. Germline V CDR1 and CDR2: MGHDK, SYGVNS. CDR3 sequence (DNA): TGTGCCAGCAGTGTCGGGACAGGAGAACAAGAGACCCAGTACTTC. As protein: CASSVGTGEQETQYF.

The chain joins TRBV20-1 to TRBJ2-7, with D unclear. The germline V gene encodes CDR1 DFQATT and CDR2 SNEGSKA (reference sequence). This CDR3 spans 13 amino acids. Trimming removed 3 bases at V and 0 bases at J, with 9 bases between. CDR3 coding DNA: TGCAGTGCTAGGTCCACCTCCTCCTACGAGCAGTACTTC. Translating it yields CSARSTSSYEQYF.

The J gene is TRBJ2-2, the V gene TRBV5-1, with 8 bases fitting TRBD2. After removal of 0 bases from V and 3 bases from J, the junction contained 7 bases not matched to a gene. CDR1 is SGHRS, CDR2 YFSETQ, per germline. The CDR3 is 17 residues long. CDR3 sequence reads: CASSLVPALADTGELFF. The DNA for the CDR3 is TGCGCCAGCAGCTTGGTGCCGGCACTAGCGGACACCGGGGAGCTGTTTTTT.

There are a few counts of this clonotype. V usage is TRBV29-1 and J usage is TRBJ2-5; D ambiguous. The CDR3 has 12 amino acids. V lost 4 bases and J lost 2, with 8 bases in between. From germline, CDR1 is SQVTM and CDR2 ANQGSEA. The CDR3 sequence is CSVAAVQETQYF. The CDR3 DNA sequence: TGCAGCGTTGCGGCTGTACAAGAGACCCAGTACTTC.

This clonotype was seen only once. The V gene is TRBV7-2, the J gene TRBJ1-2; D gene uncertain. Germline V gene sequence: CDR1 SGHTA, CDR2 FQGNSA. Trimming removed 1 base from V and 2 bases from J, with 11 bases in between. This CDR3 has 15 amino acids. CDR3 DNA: TGTGCCAGCAGCTTAGGGCCGACGGAGAACTATGGCTACACCTTC. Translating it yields CASSLGPTENYGYTF.

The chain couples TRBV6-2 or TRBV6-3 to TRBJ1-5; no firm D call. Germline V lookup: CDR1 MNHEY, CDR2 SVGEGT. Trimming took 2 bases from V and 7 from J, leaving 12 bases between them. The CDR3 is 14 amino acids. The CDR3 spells CASSYLGLLQPQHF. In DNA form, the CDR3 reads TGTGCCAGCAGTTACCTTGGGTTGTTGCAGCCCCAGCATTTT.

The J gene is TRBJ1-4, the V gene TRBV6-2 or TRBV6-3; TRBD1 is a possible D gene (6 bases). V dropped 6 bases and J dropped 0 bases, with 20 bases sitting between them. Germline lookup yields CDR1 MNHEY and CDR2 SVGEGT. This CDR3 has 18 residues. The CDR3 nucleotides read TGTGCCAGCAGCGCGGGACACATCGCATCGTCAACTAATGAAAAACTGTTTTTT. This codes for CASSAGHIASSTNEKLFF.

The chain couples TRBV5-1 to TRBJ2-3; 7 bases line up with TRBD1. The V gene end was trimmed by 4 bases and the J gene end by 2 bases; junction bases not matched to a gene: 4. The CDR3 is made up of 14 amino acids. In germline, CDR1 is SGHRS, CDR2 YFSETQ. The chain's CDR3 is CASSPGQTTDTQYF. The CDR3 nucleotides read TGCGCCAGCAGCCCGGGACAGACCACAGATACGCAGTATTTT.

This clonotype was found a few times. The CDR3 nucleotides read TGTGCCAGCGGGGAGGGCACTGAAGAGACCCAGTACTTC. The encoded protein is CASGEGTEETQYF. The chain uses TRBV25-1 and TRBJ2-5, with 7 bases fitting TRBD2. In germline, CDR1 is MGHDK, CDR2 SYGVNS. Germline trimming cut 8 bases from V and 3 bases from J; bases unmatched to any gene: 6. The CDR3 is 13 residues long.

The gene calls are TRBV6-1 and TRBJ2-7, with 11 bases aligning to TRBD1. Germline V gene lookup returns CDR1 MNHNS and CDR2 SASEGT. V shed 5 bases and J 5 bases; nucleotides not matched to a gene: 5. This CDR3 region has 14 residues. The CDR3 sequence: CASSPGQGEHEQYF. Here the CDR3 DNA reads TGTGCCAGCAGTCCGGGACAGGGGGAACACGAGCAGTACTTC.

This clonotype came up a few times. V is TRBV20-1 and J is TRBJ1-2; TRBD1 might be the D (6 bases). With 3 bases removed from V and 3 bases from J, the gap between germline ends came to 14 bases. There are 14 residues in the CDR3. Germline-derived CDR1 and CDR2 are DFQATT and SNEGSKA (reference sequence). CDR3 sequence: CSASGFAGDYGYTF. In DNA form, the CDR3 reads TGCAGTGCTAGTGGGTTTGCAGGGGACTATGGCTACACCTTC.